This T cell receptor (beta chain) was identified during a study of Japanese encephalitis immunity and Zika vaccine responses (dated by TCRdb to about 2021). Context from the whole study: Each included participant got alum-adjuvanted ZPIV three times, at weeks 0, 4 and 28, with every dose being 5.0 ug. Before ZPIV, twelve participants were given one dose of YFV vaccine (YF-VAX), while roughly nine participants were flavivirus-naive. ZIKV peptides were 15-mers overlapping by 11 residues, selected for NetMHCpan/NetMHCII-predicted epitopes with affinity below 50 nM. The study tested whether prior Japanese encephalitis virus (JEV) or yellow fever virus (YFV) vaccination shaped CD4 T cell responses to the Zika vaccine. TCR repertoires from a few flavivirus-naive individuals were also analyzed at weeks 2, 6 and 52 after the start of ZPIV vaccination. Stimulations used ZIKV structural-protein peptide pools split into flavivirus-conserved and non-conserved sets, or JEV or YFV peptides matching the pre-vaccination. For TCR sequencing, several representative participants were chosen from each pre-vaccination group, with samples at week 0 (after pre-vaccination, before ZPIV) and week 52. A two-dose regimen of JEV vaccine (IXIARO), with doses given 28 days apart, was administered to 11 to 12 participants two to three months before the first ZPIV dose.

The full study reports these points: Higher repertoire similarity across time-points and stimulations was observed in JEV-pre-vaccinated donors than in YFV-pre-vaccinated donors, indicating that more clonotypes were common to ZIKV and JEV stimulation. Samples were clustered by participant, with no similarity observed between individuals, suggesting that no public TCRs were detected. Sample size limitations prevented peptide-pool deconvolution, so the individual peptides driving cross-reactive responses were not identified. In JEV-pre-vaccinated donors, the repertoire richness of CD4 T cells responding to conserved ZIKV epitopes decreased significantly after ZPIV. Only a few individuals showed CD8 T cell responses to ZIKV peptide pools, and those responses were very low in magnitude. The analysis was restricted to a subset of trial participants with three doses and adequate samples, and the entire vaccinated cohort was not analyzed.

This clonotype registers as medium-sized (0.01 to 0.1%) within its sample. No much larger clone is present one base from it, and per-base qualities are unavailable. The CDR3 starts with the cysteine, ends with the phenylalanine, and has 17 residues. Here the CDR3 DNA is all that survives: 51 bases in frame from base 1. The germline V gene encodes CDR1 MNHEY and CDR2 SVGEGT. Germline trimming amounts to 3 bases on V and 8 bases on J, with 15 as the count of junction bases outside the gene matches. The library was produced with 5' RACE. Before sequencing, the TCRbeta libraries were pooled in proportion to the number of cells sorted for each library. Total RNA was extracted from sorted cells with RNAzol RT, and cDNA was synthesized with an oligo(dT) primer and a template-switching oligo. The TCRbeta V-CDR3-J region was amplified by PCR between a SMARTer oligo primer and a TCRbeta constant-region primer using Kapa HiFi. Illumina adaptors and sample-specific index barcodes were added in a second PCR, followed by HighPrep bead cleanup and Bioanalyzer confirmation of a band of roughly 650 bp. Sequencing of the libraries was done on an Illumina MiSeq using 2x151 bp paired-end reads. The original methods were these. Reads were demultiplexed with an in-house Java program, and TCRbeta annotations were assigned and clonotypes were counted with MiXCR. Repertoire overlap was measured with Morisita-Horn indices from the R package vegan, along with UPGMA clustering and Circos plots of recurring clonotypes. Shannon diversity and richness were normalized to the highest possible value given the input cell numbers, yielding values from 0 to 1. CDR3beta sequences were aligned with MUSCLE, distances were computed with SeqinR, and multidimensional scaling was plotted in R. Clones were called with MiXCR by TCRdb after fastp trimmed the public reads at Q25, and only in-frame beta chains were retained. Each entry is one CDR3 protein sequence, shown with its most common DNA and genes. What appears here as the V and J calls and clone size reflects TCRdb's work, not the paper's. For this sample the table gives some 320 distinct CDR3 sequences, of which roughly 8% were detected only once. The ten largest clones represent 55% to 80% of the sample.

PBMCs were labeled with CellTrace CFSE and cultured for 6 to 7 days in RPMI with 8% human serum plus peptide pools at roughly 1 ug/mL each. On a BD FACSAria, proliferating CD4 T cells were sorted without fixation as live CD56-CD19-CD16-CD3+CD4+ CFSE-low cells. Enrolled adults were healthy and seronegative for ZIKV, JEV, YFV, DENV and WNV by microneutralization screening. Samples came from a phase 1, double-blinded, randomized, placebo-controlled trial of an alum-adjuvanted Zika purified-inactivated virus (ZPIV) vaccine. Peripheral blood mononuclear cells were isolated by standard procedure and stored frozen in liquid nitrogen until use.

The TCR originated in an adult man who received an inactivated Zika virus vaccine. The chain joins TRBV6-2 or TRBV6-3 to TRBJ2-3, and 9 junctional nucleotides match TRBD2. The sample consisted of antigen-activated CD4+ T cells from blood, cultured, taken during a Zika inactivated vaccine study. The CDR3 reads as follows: CASSYIPGAGGLGTQYF. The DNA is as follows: TGTGCCAGCAGTTATATCCCCGGGGCGGGGGGGCTGGGTACGCAGTATTTT.